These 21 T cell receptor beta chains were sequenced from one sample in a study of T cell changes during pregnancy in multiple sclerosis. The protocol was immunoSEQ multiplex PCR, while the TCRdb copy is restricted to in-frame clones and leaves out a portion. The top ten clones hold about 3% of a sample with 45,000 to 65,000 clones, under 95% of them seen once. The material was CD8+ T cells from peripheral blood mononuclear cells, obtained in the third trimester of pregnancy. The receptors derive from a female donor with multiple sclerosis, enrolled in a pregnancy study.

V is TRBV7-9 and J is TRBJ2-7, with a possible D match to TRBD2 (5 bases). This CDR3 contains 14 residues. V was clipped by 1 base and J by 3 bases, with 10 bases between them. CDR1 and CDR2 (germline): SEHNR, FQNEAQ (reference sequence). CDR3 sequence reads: CASSLETIYYEQYF. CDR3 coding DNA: TGTGCCAGCAGCTTAGAGACTATCTACTACGAGCAGTACTTC.

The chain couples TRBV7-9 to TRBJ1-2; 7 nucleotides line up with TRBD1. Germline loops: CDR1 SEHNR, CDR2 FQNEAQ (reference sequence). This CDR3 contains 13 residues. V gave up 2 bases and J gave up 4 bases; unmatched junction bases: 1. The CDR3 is CASSLRQGYGYTF. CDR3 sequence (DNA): TGTGCCAGCAGCTTAAGACAGGGCTATGGCTACACCTTC.

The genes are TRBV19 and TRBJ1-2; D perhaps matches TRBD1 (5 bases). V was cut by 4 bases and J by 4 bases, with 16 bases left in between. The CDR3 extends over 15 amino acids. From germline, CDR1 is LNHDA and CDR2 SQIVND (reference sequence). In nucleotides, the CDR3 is TGTGCCAGTAGTACCACGGACATGATAGTCTATGGCTACACCTTC. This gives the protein CASSTTDMIVYGYTF.

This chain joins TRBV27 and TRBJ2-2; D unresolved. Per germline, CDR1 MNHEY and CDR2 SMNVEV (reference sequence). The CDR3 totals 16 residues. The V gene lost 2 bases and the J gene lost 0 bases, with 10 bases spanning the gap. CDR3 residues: CASSLMGPTNTGELFF. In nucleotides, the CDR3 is TGTGCCAGCAGTTTAATGGGCCCCACGAACACCGGGGAGCTGTTTTTT.

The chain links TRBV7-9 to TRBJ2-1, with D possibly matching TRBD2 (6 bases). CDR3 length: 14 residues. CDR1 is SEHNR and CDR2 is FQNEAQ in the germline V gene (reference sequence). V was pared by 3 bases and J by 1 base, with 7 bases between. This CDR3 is CASSFGGSYNEQFF. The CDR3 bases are TGTGCCAGCAGCTTCGGGGGATCCTACAATGAGCAGTTCTTC. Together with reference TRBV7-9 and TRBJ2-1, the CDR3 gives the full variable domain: DTGVSQNPRHKITKRGQNVTFRCDPISEHNRLYWYRQTLGQGPEFLTYFQNEAQLEKSRLLSDRFSAERPKGSFSTLEIQRTEQGDSAMYLCASSFGGSYNEQFFGPGTRLTVL.

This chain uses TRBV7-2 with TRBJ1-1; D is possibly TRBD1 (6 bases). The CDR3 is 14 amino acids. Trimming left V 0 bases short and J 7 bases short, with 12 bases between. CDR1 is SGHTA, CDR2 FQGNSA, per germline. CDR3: CASSLARTVNEAFF. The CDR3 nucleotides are TGTGCCAGCAGCTTAGCTAGGACAGTAAATGAAGCTTTCTTT.

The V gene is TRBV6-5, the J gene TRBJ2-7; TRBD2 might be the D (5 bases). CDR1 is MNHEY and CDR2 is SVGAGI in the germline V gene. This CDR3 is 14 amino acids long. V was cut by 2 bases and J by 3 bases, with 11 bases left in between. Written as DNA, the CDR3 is TGTGCCAGCAGTTACGATTCGAGCGGCTACGAGCAGTACTTC. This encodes CASSYDSSGYEQYF.

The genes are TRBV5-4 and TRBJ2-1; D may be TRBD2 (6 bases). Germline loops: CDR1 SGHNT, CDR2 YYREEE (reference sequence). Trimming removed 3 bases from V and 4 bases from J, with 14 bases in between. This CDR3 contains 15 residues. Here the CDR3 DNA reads TGTGCCAGCAGCTGGTCCGGGACTCCTTACAATGAGCAGTTCTTC. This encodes CASSWSGTPYNEQFF.

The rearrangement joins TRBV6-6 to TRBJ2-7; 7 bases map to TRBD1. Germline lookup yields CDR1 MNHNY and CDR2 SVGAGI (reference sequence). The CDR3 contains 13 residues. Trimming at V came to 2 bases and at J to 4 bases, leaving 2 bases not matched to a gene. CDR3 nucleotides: TGTGCCAGCAGTTACAGGGACAGTTACGAGCAGTACTTC. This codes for CASSYRDSYEQYF.

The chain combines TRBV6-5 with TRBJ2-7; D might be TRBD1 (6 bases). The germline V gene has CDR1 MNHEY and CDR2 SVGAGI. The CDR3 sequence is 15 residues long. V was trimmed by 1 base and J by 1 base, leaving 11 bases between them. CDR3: CASSYWGQGSYEQYF. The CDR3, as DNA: TGTGCCAGCAGTTACTGGGGGCAGGGATCCTACGAGCAGTACTTC.

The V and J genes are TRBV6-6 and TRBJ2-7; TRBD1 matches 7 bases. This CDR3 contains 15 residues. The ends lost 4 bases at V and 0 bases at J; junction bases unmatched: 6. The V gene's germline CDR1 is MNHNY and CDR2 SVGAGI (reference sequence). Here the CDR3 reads CASSSTGSSSYEQYF. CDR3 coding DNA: TGTGCCAGCAGTTCGACAGGGTCAAGCTCCTACGAGCAGTACTTC.

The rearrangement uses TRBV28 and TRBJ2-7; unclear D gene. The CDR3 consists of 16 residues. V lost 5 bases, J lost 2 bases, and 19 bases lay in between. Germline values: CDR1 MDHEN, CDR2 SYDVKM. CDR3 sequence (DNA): TGTGCCAGCAGTCGTCCAGACACCCTAAACCCCTACGAGCAGTACTTC. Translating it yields CASSRPDTLNPYEQYF.

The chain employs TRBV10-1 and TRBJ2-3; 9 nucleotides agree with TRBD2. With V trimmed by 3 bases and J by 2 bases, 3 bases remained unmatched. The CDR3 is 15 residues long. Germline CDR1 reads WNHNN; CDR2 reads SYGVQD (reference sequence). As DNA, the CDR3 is TGCGCCAGCAGTGAAACTAGCGGGCACACAGATACGCAGTATTTT. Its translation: CASSETSGHTDTQYF.

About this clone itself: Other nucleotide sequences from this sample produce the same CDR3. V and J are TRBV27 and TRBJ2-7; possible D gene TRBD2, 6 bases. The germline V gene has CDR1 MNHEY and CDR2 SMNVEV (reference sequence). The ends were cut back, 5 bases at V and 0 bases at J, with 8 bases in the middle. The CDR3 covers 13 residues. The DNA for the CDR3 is TGTGCCAGCAGTCCGCGGGGCTCCTACGAGCAGTACTTC. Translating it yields CASSPRGSYEQYF.

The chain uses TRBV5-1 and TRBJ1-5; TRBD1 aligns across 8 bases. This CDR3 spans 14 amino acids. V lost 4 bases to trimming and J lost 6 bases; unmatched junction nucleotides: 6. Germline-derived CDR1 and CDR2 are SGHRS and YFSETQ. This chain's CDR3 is CASSPGQGGQPQHF. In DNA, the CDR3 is TGCGCCAGCAGCCCTGGACAGGGAGGTCAGCCCCAGCATTTT.

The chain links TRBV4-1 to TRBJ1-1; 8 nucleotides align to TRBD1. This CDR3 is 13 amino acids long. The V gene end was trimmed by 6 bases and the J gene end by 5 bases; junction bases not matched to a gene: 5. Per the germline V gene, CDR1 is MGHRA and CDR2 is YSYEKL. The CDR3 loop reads CASSHQGATEAFF. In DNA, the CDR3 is TGCGCCAGCAGTCATCAGGGGGCGACTGAAGCTTTCTTT.

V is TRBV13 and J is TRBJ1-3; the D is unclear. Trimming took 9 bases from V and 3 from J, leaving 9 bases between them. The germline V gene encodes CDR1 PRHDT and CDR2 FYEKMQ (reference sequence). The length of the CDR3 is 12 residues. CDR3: CASEAIGNTIYF. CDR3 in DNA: TGTGCCAGTGAGGCGATTGGAAACACCATATATTTT.

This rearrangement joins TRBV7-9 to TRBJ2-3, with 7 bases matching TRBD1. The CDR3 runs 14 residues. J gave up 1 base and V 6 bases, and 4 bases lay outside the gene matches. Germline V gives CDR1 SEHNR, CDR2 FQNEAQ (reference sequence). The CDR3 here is CASRSGQRTDTQYF. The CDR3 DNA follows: TGTGCCAGCAGATCGGGACAGCGCACAGATACGCAGTATTTT.

In DNA form, the CDR3 reads TGTGCCAGCAGCCAAGTGGCCGGGAATCAGCCCCAGCATTTT. The encoded protein is CASSQVAGNQPQHF. The V and J genes are TRBV4-2 and TRBJ1-5; D gene ambiguous. The V and J ends lost 1 base and 4 bases respectively, with 8 bases between them. Germline CDR1 and CDR2: LGHNA and YNFKEQ. The CDR3 is made up of 14 amino acids.

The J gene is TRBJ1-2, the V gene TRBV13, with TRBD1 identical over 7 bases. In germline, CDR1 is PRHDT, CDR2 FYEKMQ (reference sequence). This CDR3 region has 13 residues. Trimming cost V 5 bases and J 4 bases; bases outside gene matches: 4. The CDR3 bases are TGTGCCAGCAGCCCGACAGGGCTCTATGGCTACACCTTC. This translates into CASSPTGLYGYTF.

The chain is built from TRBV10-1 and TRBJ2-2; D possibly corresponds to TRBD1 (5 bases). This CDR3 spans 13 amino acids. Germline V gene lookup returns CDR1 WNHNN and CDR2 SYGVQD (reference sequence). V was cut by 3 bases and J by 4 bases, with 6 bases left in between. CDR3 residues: CASSDRVTGELFF. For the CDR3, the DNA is TGCGCCAGCAGTGACAGGGTCACCGGGGAGCTGTTTTTT.